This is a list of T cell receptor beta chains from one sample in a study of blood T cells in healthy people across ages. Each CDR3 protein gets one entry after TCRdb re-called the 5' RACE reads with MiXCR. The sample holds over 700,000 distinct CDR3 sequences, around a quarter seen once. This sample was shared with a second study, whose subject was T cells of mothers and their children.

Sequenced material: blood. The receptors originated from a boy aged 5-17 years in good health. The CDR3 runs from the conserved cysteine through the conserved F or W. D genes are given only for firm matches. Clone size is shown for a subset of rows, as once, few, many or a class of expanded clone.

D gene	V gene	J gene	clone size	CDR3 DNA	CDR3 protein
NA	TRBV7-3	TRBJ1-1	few	TGTGCCAGCAGCTTAACGCCGGGAGAGAAGACTGAAGCTTTCTTT	CASSLTPGEKTEAFF
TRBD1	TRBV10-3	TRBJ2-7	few	TGTGCCATCAGTGAGAAGGGGACAGGGGAAGTCGAGCAGTACTTC	CAISEKGTGEVEQYF
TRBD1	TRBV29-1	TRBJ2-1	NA	TGCAGCGTTACCGGGACAGGGGTTTCTTCCGGCGATGAGCAGTTCTTC	CSVTGTGVSSGDEQFF
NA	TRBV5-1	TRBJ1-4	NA	TGCGCCAGCAGCTTGGACGGAGGAGAAGAAAAGCTGTTTTTT	CASSLDGGEEKLFF
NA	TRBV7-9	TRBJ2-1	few	TGTGCCAGCAGCCCAAAGGGACGGCCGGGAGATGAGCAGTTCTTC	CASSPKGRPGDEQFF
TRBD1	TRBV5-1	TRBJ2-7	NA	TGCGCCAGCAGCTGGGTCCCCGACAGGGCACCGGTCGAGCAGTACTTC	CASSWVPDRAPVEQYF
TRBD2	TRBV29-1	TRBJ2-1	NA	TGCAGCGTCCCCGGGACTAGCGGCTACAATGAGCAGTTCTTC	CSVPGTSGYNEQFF
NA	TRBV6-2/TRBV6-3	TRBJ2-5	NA	TGTGCCAGCAACTTGGACGGGGTTCTGAAGACCCAGTACTTC	CASNLDGVLKTQYF
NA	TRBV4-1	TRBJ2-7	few	TGCGCCAGCAGCCAAGAAGGGTTAGGGGAAGTAAGGTCCTACGAGCAGTACTTC	CASSQEGLGEVRSYEQYF
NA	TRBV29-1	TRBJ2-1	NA	TGCAGCGTTGGAGGAGACTACAATGAGCAGTTCTTC	CSVGGDYNEQFF
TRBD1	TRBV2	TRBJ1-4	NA	TGTGCCAGCAGCGACGGACAGGGGGTCACAGAAAAACTGTTTTTT	CASSDGQGVTEKLFF
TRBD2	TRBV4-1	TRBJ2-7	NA	TGCGCCAGCAGCCAAGTAGCGGGGGGCGAGCAGTACTTC	CASSQVAGGEQYF
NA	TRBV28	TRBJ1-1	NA	TGTGCCAGCAGTGACCGGACCGCGAGGGCTTTCTTT	CASSDRTARAFF
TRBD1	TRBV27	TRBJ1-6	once	TGTGCCAGCAGCCTACAGACAGGGCCTTTTTCACCCCTCCACTTT	CASSLQTGPFSPLHF
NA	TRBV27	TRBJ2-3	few	TGTGCCAGCAGTCCGTCCCTAGTCGGCACAGATACGCAGTATTTT	CASSPSLVGTDTQYF
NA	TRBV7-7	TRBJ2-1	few	TGTGCTAGCAGCTTAGAGGCCTGGAATGAGCAGTTCTTC	CASSLEAWNEQFF
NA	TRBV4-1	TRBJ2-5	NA	TGCGCCAGCAGCCAAGAGAAGAGAGGGGTTCAAGAGACCCAGTACTTC	CASSQEKRGVQETQYF
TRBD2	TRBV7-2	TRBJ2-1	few	TGTGCCAGCAGCTTAGTAGCGTCTAGCGGGGGGGCACATGAGCAGTTCTTC	CASSLVASSGGAHEQFF
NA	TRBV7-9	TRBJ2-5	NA	TGTGCCAGTGGGGGACTGGGAGAAGAGACCCAGTACTTC	CASGGLGEETQYF
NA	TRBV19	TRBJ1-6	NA	TGTGCCAGTATGGGCAGGGGTGGAAATTCACCCCTCCACTTT	CASMGRGGNSPLHF
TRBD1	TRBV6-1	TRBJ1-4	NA	TGTGCCAGCAGTGAATCCTTAGGACAGGGCGGCGAAAAACTGTTTTTT	CASSESLGQGGEKLFF
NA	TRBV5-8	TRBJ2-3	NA	TGTGCCAGCAGCGTGGGGTGGAGTGTCGCCCTGGCAGATACGCAGTATTTT	CASSVGWSVALADTQYF
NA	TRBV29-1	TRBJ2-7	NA	TGCAGCGTTCGTCTAGACTCCTACGAGCAGTACTTC	CSVRLDSYEQYF
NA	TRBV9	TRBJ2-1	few	TGTGCCAGCAGCGTAGACAGAACGGAATTCGATGAGCAGTTCTTC	CASSVDRTEFDEQFF
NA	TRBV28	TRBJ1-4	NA	TGTGCCAGCAGCCTGGCCAGGGGTCCTAATGAAAAACTGTTTTTT	CASSLARGPNEKLFF
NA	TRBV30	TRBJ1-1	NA	TGTGCCTGGAGTCCCCCTAACACTGAAGCTTTCTTT	CAWSPPNTEAFF
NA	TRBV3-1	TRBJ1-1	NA	TGTGCCAGCAGCCAAGAATTGGAGGGTTCGGGGGCTTTCTTT	CASSQELEGSGAFF
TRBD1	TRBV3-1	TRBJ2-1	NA	TGTGCCAGCAGCCAAGTAAACAGGGGTGAACAGTTCTTC	CASSQVNRGEQFF
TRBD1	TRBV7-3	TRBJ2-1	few	TGTGCCAGCAGCTTAACGACAGGGGACAATGAGCAGTTCTTC	CASSLTTGDNEQFF
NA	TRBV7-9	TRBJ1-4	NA	TGTGCCAGCAGCACGGGAAGGGCGCTTAATGAAAAACTGTTTTTT	CASSTGRALNEKLFF
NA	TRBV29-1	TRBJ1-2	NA	TGCAGCGTGCCGACCGCGGGACGGGGGGCAGGCTATGGCTACACCTTC	CSVPTAGRGAGYGYTF
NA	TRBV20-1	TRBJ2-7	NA	TGCAGTGCTAGAGATCCAGATACCTACGAGCAGTACTTC	CSARDPDTYEQYF
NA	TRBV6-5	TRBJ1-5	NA	TGTGCCAGAAGTTGGGGGGAAAATAGCAATCAGCCCCAGCATTTT	CARSWGENSNQPQHF
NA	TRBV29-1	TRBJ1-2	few	TGCAGCGGAAGGCTCAACTATGGCTACACCTTC	CSGRLNYGYTF
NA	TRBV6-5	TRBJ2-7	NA	TGTGCCAGCAGTTACTCGACTAGCTCCTACGAGCAGTACTTC	CASSYSTSSYEQYF
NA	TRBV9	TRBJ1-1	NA	TGTGCCAGCAGCGTAGGCCAGGCCAACACTGAAGCTTTCTTT	CASSVGQANTEAFF
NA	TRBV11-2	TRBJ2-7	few	TGTGCCAGCAGCTTAACCCAAAATCCCTACGAGCAGTACTTC	CASSLTQNPYEQYF
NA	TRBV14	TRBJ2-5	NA	TGTGCCAGCAGCGATGAAGTGTACCAAGAGGCCCAGTACTTC	CASSDEVYQEAQYF
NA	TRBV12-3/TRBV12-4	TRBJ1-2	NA	TGTGCCAGCAGTTTGAAACAGGGCGGTGGCTACACCTTC	CASSLKQGGGYTF
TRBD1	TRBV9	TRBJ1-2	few	TGTGCCAGCAGAGCCGGGACAGGGAGCTATGGCTACACCTTC	CASRAGTGSYGYTF
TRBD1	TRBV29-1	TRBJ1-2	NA	TGCAGCGTGGCAGCTGACAGGGGGCAAGGCTACACCTTC	CSVAADRGQGYTF
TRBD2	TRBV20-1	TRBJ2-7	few	TGCAGTGCTAGAGGGCCCTCCGAACTAGCGCTCTCCTACGAGCAGTACTTC	CSARGPSELALSYEQYF
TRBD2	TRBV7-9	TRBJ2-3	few	TGTGCCAGCAGCCCACGACTAGCGGGGTTAGGGGATACGCAGTATTTT	CASSPRLAGLGDTQYF
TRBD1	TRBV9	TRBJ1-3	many	TGTGCCAGCAGCCATACTATAGGGACAGGGGACGACGCTGGAAACACCATATATTTT	CASSHTIGTGDDAGNTIYF
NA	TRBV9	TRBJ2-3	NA	TGTGCCAGCAGCGTACAAGCGGCCCGCACAGATACGCAGTATTTT	CASSVQAARTDTQYF